Shown below are 8 T cell receptor beta chains from a single sample sequenced in a study of regulatory T cells in long-lasting Graves disease. Time point in this sample: newly diagnosed GD, antithyroid drugs for less than 3 months. PBMC-derived RNA was used for the TCR library. Building the TCR beta libraries relied on iRepertoire HTBI primers, and CDR3 regions underwent Arm-PCR. TCRdb re-derived calls from the multiplex PCR reads in MiXCR, one entry per CDR3 protein. This table holds 530,000 or so distinct CDR3 sequences, around 16% found once. The same data also contributed to another study, on T cells in Graves' hyperthyroidism and ophthalmopathy.

The source was peripheral blood mononuclear cells (PBMCs), collected at new diagnosis, from a patient treated with antithyroid drugs. All receptors come from a young man with Graves disease.

This clonotype has at least ten counts. The chain employs TRBV20-1 and TRBJ1-1; D is undetermined. This CDR3 has 14 residues. Between the trimmed V and J ends, which lost 0 bases and 2 bases, there was a span of 10 bases. CDR1 DFQATT and CDR2 SNEGSKA come from the germline V gene (reference sequence). The CDR3 here is CSAREGSQNTEAFF. DNA for the CDR3: TGCAGTGCTAGAGAAGGCAGTCAAAACACTGAAGCTTTCTTT.

This clonotype has ten or more counts. V usage is TRBV7-8 and J usage is TRBJ2-7; the D gene could be TRBD1 or TRBD2 (5 bases each). Trimming removed 6 bases at V and 0 bases at J, with 21 bases between. CDR1 and CDR2 from the germline V gene are SGHVS and FQNEAQ. The CDR3 contains 17 residues. The CDR3 nucleotides read TGTGCCAGCAGAAGCCCCTTTGTTGAGGGGAACTCCTACGAGCAGTACTTC. This codes for CASRSPFVEGNSYEQYF.

The table lists this clonotype with many counts. The CDR3 sequence: CASSWLAGARQETQYF. Here the CDR3 DNA reads TGCGCCAGCAGCTGGCTAGCGGGAGCGCGACAAGAGACCCAGTACTTC. V usage is TRBV5-1 and J usage is TRBJ2-5, with TRBD2 matching 10 bases. The V gene's germline CDR1 is SGHRS and CDR2 YFSETQ. CDR3 size: 16 residues. V was pared by 3 bases and J by 2 bases, with 7 bases of the junction left unmatched. Full variable domain (missing parts from reference TRBV5-1 and TRBJ2-5): KAGVTQTPRYLIKTRGQQVTLSCSPISGHRSVSWYQQTPGQGLQFLFEYFSETQRNKGNFPGRFSGRQFSNSRSEMNVSTLELGDSALYLCASSWLAGARQETQYFGPGTRLLVL.

Written as DNA, the CDR3 is TGTGCCAGCAGCCAACATGGGCGGAGGCAAGAGACCCAGTACTTC. This translates into CASSQHGRRQETQYF. V and J are TRBV3-1 and TRBJ2-5, with D tentatively TRBD2 (5 bases). The germline V and J ends were trimmed by 2 bases and 2 bases, with 12 bases remaining between them. Germline V CDR1 and CDR2: LGHDT, YNNKEL (reference sequence). There are 15 residues in the CDR3.

The chain combines TRBV10-3 with TRBJ2-2, with 8 bases that match TRBD1. V was pared by 4 bases and J by 5 bases, with 6 bases of the junction left unmatched. CDR1 ENHRY and CDR2 SYGVKD come from the germline V gene. The CDR3 runs to 15 residues. CDR3 region: CAISGQGAGTGELFF. For the CDR3, the DNA is TGTGCCATCAGTGGCCAGGGGGCTGGTACCGGGGAGCTGTTTTTT.

This clonotype was picked up a small number of times. The rearrangement links TRBV7-9 to TRBJ2-7; the match to TRBD2 covers 10 bases. V was clipped by 5 bases and J by 3 bases; unmatched bases: 10. Germline V gene data show CDR1 as SEHNR and CDR2 as FQNEAQ (reference sequence). The CDR3 is 16 residues long. The CDR3 DNA follows: TGTGCCAGCAGCCCCCCGCGGGCTAGCGGGAGCTACGAGCAGTACTTC. This codes for CASSPPRASGSYEQYF.

This clonotype was counted a few times. V gene TRBV7-3 combines with J gene TRBJ2-7; 9 nucleotides agree with TRBD1. Germline V gene sequence: CDR1 SGHTA, CDR2 FQGTGA. The trim removed 5 bases at V and 3 bases at J, leaving 5 bases unmatched. The CDR3 runs to 14 residues. CDR3 protein: CASSAGTGHYEQYF. The CDR3 nucleotides read TGTGCCAGCAGCGCCGGGACAGGGCACTACGAGCAGTACTTC.

This clonotype turned up a few times. The chain joins TRBV29-1 to TRBJ2-2; no definite D call. Per the germline V gene, CDR1 is SQVTM and CDR2 is ANQGSEA. With 4 bases removed from V and 10 bases from J, the gap between germline ends came to 13 bases. The CDR3 runs to 12 residues. The CDR3 DNA follows: TGCAGCGTTGTGGTGTTCTCTGTGGAGCTGTTTTTT. Amino acid sequence: CSVVVFSVELFF.